The 29 T cell receptor beta chains below were found in one sample sequenced in a study of cytomegalovirus exposure and HLA in healthy donors. The data were produced by immunoSEQ multiplex PCR, yet TCRdb's version contains in-frame clones alone and is incomplete. The sample carries 60,000 or so clones, just over 90% recorded once. Specimen: PBMCs. These receptors were obtained from a young woman in good health and CMV-seronegative.

This chain's CDR3 is CASSVDPQVYSGNTIYF. The CDR3 DNA is TGTGCCAGCAGCGTAGATCCGCAGGTCTACTCTGGAAACACCATATATTTT. The chain links TRBV9 to TRBJ1-3; D is undetermined. CDR1 SGDLS and CDR2 YYNGEE come from the germline V gene. Trimming took 0 bases from V and 0 from J, leaving 13 bases between them. The CDR3 has 17 amino acids.

The genes are TRBV29-1 and TRBJ1-4; TRBD1 is a possible D gene (6 bases). Germline CDR1 SQVTM, CDR2 ANQGSEA. The CDR3 sequence is 16 residues long. The V end lost 7 bases, the J end lost 1 base, and 19 bases lay between the germline ends. The CDR3 protein is CSAKQGARLTNEKLFF. CDR3 nucleotides: TGCAGCGCCAAACAGGGTGCCCGCTTAACTAATGAAAAACTGTTTTTT.

As to this clone: One end of the junction fails to match germline, which may point to a read error. The chain uses TRBV27 and TRBJ2-7; D may be TRBD2 (6 bases). CDR3 length: 16 amino acids. From germline, CDR1 is MNHEY and CDR2 SMNVEV (reference sequence). CDR3 nucleotides: TGTGCCAGCAGTTTTGGGGCTAGCGAGATTAAGTACGGGCAGTACTTC. Its translation is CASSFGASEIKYGQYF.

This sequence joins TRBV15 and TRBJ2-7; unclear D gene. This CDR3 is 15 amino acids long. V dropped 0 bases and J dropped 7 bases, with 16 bases sitting between them. Looked up from germline, CDR1 is LNHNV and CDR2 is YYDKDF (reference sequence). In DNA, the CDR3 is TGTGCCACCAGCAGAGATCGACACGGCCTTTGGGAGCAGTACTTC. Residues: CATSRDRHGLWEQYF.

The table lists this clone with a count of one. The chain carries TRBV9 and TRBJ2-2; 10 bases are shared with TRBD2. Germline V lookup: CDR1 SGDLS, CDR2 YYNGEE. The junction had 8 bases not matched to a gene; V was cut back by 4 bases and J by 2 bases. The CDR3 extends over 17 amino acids. CDR3: CASSPRLAGGNTGELFF. In DNA, the CDR3 is TGTGCCAGCAGCCCGAGGTTAGCGGGGGGTAACACCGGGGAGCTGTTTTTT.

V is TRBV18 and J is TRBJ2-5; unclear D gene. This CDR3 contains 12 residues. The germline CDR1 and CDR2 sequences are KGHSH and LQKENI. Trimming shortened V by 3 bases and J by 3 bases, and 5 bases separated the two germline ends. DNA for the CDR3: TGTGCCAGCTCACCCTTTGAAGAGACCCAGTACTTC. It encodes CASSPFEETQYF.

The chain carries TRBV30 and TRBJ2-7; 7 bases line up with TRBD1. J gave up 4 bases and V 2 bases, and 2 bases lay outside the gene matches. The V gene's germline CDR1 is GTSNPN and CDR2 SVGIG (reference sequence). CDR3 length equals 12 residues. As DNA, the CDR3 is TGTGCCTGGAGTCTGACAGGGTACGAGCAGTACTTC. Its protein product is CAWSLTGYEQYF. The full variable domain, its missing parts supplied by reference TRBV30 and TRBJ2-7, is SQTIHQWPATLVQPVGSPLSLECTVEGTSNPNLYWYRQAAGRGLQLLFYSVGIGQISSEVPQNLSASRPQDRQFILSSKKLLLSDSGFYLCAWSLTGYEQYFGPGTRLTVT.

CDR3 sequence (DNA): TGTGCCAGCAGCTTAGATTGGGACAGGGGCGAAGCTTTCTTT. Its protein is CASSLDWDRGEAFF. The chain uses TRBV11-2 and TRBJ1-1; TRBD1 aligns across 10 bases. There are 14 residues in the CDR3. Trimming cost V 0 bases and J 8 bases; bases outside gene matches: 3. Germline V gene sequence: CDR1 SGHAT, CDR2 FQNNGV.

The chain combines TRBV7-9 with TRBJ1-5; D gene uncertain. Germline assignment: CDR1 SEHNR and CDR2 FQNEAQ (reference sequence). The V end was cut by 4 bases, the J end by 0 bases, with 7 bases between. The CDR3 spans 14 residues. The chain's CDR3 is CASSSKHSNQPQHF. The CDR3 nucleotides read TGTGCCAGCAGCTCAAAGCATAGCAATCAGCCCCAGCATTTT.

With respect to this clone: Sequence at one end of the junction differs from germline and may be a read error. The chain combines TRBV6-6 with TRBJ1-1; D gene uncertain. CDR1 is MNHNY and CDR2 is SVGAGI in the germline V gene (reference sequence). The CDR3 is 11 amino acids. The CDR3 is CASSPGAGPHF. In nucleotides, the CDR3 is TGTGCCAGCAGTCCCGGCGCGGGTCCTCATTTT.

This chain connects TRBV6-1 to TRBJ2-1; a possible D gene is TRBD2 (6 bases). Deletions cut 1 base from V and 12 bases from J, with 10 bases between. This CDR3 comprises 12 residues. The germline V gene encodes CDR1 MNHNS and CDR2 SASEGT. The CDR3 is CASSEVGGWQFF. CDR3 nucleotide sequence: TGTGCCAGCAGTGAAGTTGGGGGGTGGCAGTTCTTC.

The rearrangement uses TRBV28 and TRBJ2-1, with 7 bases that match TRBD1. V shed 5 bases and J 8 bases; nucleotides not matched to a gene: 6. The CDR3 loop spans 13 amino acids. CDR1 MDHEN and CDR2 SYDVKM come from the germline V gene. This chain's CDR3 is CASSPQGNDEQFF. The CDR3, as DNA: TGTGCCAGCAGTCCACAGGGGAACGATGAGCAGTTCTTC.

The CDR3 here is CASSQGADYGYTF. In DNA form, the CDR3 reads TGTGCCAGCAGCCAAGGCGCCGACTATGGCTACACCTTC. The rearrangement uses TRBV14 and TRBJ1-2; D not certain. Germline loops: CDR1 SGHDN, CDR2 FVKESK. This CDR3 is 13 amino acids long. Trimming shortened V by 1 base and J by 3 bases, and 6 bases separated the two germline ends.

In this sample, this clone turned up many times. This specimen includes other DNA sequences encoding the same CDR3. The chain links TRBV27 to TRBJ2-3; unclear D gene. From germline, CDR1 is MNHEY and CDR2 SMNVEV (reference sequence). The CDR3 extends over 13 amino acids. V dropped 1 base and J dropped 5 bases, with 7 bases sitting between them. CDR3 protein: CASSLWSVDTQYF. For the CDR3, the DNA is TGTGCCAGCAGTTTATGGTCGGTAGATACGCAGTATTTT.

This clone is a singleton in its sample. The chain couples TRBV6-1 to TRBJ2-2; TRBD1 matches 9 bases. V gave up 7 bases and J gave up 7 bases; unmatched junction bases: 10. The CDR3 runs 15 residues. CDR1 is MNHNS and CDR2 is SASEGT in the germline V gene. The CDR3 sequence: CASTHGTGMVGELFF. CDR3 coding DNA: TGTGCCAGCACCCACGGGACAGGGATGGTCGGGGAGCTGTTTTTT.

This chain joins TRBV5-1 and TRBJ1-1, with D unresolved. V lost 0 bases and J lost 4, with 4 bases in between. CDR1 and CDR2 (germline): SGHRS, YFSETQ. This CDR3 is built from 12 residues. CDR3 in amino acids: CASSLDITEAFF. The CDR3 DNA reads TGCGCCAGCAGCTTGGACATCACTGAAGCTTTCTTT.

This rearrangement joins TRBV10-3 to TRBJ1-3, with a tentative D call TRBD1 (6 bases). CDR1 ENHRY and CDR2 SYGVKD come from the germline V gene. The CDR3 covers 13 residues. V lost 9 bases, J lost 1 base, and 10 bases lay in between. As DNA, the CDR3 is TGTGCCATACAGGGACATTCTGGAAACACCATATATTTT. It yields the protein CAIQGHSGNTIYF.

The chain recombines TRBV28 with TRBJ1-5; D remains unclear. Germline CDR1 reads MDHEN; CDR2 reads SYDVKM. V shed 8 bases and J shed 5 bases, with 10 bases lying between them. The CDR3 is 12 residues long. The CDR3: CASWRGDQPQHF. In DNA form, the CDR3 reads TGTGCCAGCTGGCGGGGTGATCAGCCCCAGCATTTT.

The chain employs TRBV27 and TRBJ2-1; D may be TRBD1 (6 bases). Trimming cost V 5 bases and J 4 bases, with 12 bases left between them. Per germline, CDR1 MNHEY and CDR2 SMNVEV (reference sequence). CDR3 length: 14 residues. This chain's CDR3 is CASSQQGDYNEQFF. CDR3 in DNA: TGTGCCAGCAGTCAACAGGGAGATTACAATGAGCAGTTCTTC.

This clone was seen a handful of times. V and J are TRBV5-6 and TRBJ1-4; 10 bases match TRBD1. CDR1 SGHDT and CDR2 YYEEEE come from the germline V gene. Germline trimming cut 2 bases from V and 8 bases from J; bases unmatched to any gene: 12. This CDR3 spans 17 amino acids. CDR3 loop: CASSLGGSGTGDEKLFF. CDR3 sequence (DNA): TGTGCCAGCAGCTTAGGAGGATCCGGGACAGGGGACGAAAAACTGTTTTTT.

The genes are TRBV10-2 and TRBJ2-5; TRBD1 matches at 8 bases. The length of the CDR3 is 14 residues. After removal of 8 bases from V and 3 bases from J, the junction contained 8 bases not matched to a gene. Germline V gene lookup returns CDR1 WSHSY and CDR2 SAAADI. CDR3: CASLPSTGEETQYF. Written as DNA, the CDR3 is TGCGCCAGCCTCCCCTCGACAGGGGAAGAGACCCAGTACTTC.

The rearrangement uses TRBV7-8 and TRBJ1-1, with 8 positions matching TRBD1. Germline CDR1 SGHVS, CDR2 FQNEAQ. After removal of 3 bases from V and 0 bases from J, the junction contained 6 bases not matched to a gene. The CDR3 loop spans 16 amino acids. This CDR3 is CASSFGQGFMNTEAFF. CDR3 sequence (DNA): TGTGCCAGCAGCTTCGGACAGGGATTCATGAACACTGAAGCTTTCTTT.

The chain joins TRBV13 to TRBJ2-1; no definite D call. Germline CDR1 is PRHDT and CDR2 is FYEKMQ (reference sequence). V dropped 5 bases and J dropped 4 bases, with 12 bases sitting between them. The CDR3 length is 14 residues. The CDR3 nucleotides are TGTGCCAGCAGCCCGGCGGTCCCATACAATGAGCAGTTCTTC. It translates to CASSPAVPYNEQFF. The full variable domain, with the rest looked up from reference TRBV13 and TRBJ2-1, is AAGVIQSPRHLIKEKRETATLKCYPIPRHDTVYWYQQGPGQDPQFLISFYEKMQSDKGSIPDRFSAQQFSDYHSELNMSSLELGDSALYFCASSPAVPYNEQFFGPGTRLTVL.

J is TRBJ1-5 and V is TRBV27; possibly TRBD1 for D (5 bases). This CDR3 is built from 13 residues. Germline values: CDR1 MNHEY, CDR2 SMNVEV (reference sequence). Trimming stripped 2 bases from V and 14 bases from J, with 16 bases between. This chain's CDR3 is CASSLDEGREEHF. CDR3 in DNA: TGTGCCAGCAGTTTAGATGAGGGACGGGAGGAGCATTTT.

This clone was recorded a few times. The gene calls are TRBV10-3 and TRBJ2-2; a possible D gene is TRBD2 (5 bases). Per the germline V gene, CDR1 is ENHRY and CDR2 is SYGVKD. V lost 3 bases and J lost 11, with 10 bases in between. CDR3 length equals 12 residues. CDR3 in amino acids: CAISDSGSELFF. DNA of the CDR3: TGTGCCATCAGTGATTCGGGAAGCGAGCTGTTTTTT.

J is TRBJ2-5 and V is TRBV7-2; 7 bases are shared with TRBD2. Germline trimming cut 3 bases from V and 1 base from J; bases unmatched to any gene: 2. From germline, CDR1 is SGHTA and CDR2 FQGNSA. This CDR3 contains 14 residues. Here the CDR3 reads CASSLGRAQETQYF. CDR3 DNA: TGTGCCAGCAGCTTGGGGAGGGCCCAAGAGACCCAGTACTTC.

The chain is built from TRBV27 and TRBJ2-1; D unresolved. The CDR3 has 16 residues. Germline values: CDR1 MNHEY, CDR2 SMNVEV (reference sequence). The V end lost 3 bases, the J end lost 7 bases, and 19 bases lay between the germline ends. The CDR3 nucleotides read TGTGCCAGCAGTTTTTCCCCTGGGTTAGCCGGGAATGAGCAGTTCTTC. It codes for CASSFSPGLAGNEQFF.

V and J are TRBV30 and TRBJ1-5; no clear D. V gave up 1 base and J gave up 2 bases, with 12 bases separating them. This CDR3 has 15 residues. Germline V lookup: CDR1 GTSNPN, CDR2 SVGIG (reference sequence). The CDR3 nucleotides are TGTGCCTGGAGTGCGCTTCGAGGAGGCAATCAGCCCCAGCATTTT. It codes for CAWSALRGGNQPQHF.

The table lists this clone with a count of one. The junction departs from the called germline gene at one end, perhaps through a read error. J is TRBJ2-7 and V is TRBV7-7; 9 bases match TRBD1. The CDR3 is made up of 15 amino acids. Germline V CDR1 and CDR2: SSHAT, FNYEAQ (reference sequence). CDR3 loop: CASSFWDRENYEQYF. CDR3 DNA sequence: TGTGCTAGCAGCTTCTGGGACAGGGAAAACTACGAGCAGTACTTC.